This T cell receptor (beta chain) is from a study of T cell clones after liver transplantation. Study information: A pre-transplant mixed lymphocyte reaction with TCRbeta sequencing defined graft-donor-reactive clones followed in post-transplant blood. Pre-transplant mixed lymphocyte reactions yielded third-party-reactive TCRbeta sequences as comparators for graft-donor-reactive sequences. Three of the eight recipients were HCV-positive; the rest had non-autoimmune, non-viral transplant indications. Broader study findings: Donor-reactive sequences fell more than third party-reactive ones, suggesting partial deletion.

Germline CDR1 and CDR2: MNHNS and SASEGT. The CDR3 is 13 amino acids. With 1 base removed from V and 5 bases from J, the gap between germline ends came to 8 bases. Points on this clone: The target antigen is unknown.

Generated by immunoSEQ multiplex PCR, the TCRdb table keeps only in-frame clones and is missing some. The sample has about 70,000 clones; about 80% are singletons. The rearrangement joins TRBV6-1 to TRBJ1-2; D is ambiguous. The sample was CD4+ T cells from blood, taken 12 months after liver transplant. This TCR was recovered from a human patient who received a liver transplant. Some T cells may originate from the graft donor. CDR3 sequence reads: CASSEEPDYGYTF. CDR3 in DNA: TGTGCCAGCAGTGAAGAGCCAGATTATGGCTACACCTTC.